Listed below are T cell receptor beta chains from one sample, sequenced in a study of blood T cell repertoires in COVID-19. Data came from immunoSEQ multiplex PCR; TCRdb stores just in-frame clones and leaves some out. The table records under 300,000 clones, roughly 85% of them present only once. The sample was peripheral blood. The receptor set was obtained from a woman in her 70s with acute or convalescent COVID-19. CDR3s include the opening cysteine and the closing phenylalanine or tryptophan. D genes are given only for firm matches. The size entry is marked missing in some rows and otherwise reads once, few, many or a size class.

>14|TRBD1|TRBV5-4|TRBJ1-6|NA
TGTGCCAGCACATCAGGGGGTAGTGATTCACCCCTCCACTTT
CASTSGGSDSPLHF
>12|NA|TRBV2|TRBJ2-5|NA
TGTGCCAGCAGGAAAATGGGCGAGACCCAGTACTTC
CASRKMGETQYF
>15|TRBD1|TRBV14|TRBJ1-1|NA
TGTGCCAGCAGCCAAGACCTCTTAACAGGGGGCGAAGCTTTCTTT
CASSQDLLTGGEAFF
>16|TRBD1|TRBV6-1|TRBJ1-1|few
TGTGCCAGCAGTGAAGGACCCCAAACAGGGGGCACTGAAGCTTTCTTT
CASSEGPQTGGTEAFF
>14|TRBD1|TRBV5-1|TRBJ1-2|NA
TGCGCCAGCAGGCTCGGGACAGGGCAGAATGGCTACACCTTC
CASRLGTGQNGYTF
>15|TRBD1|TRBV5-1|TRBJ1-2|NA
TGCGCCAGCAGCTGGGGACAGGGAGAGACCTATGGCTACACCTTC
CASSWGQGETYGYTF
>13|TRBD1|TRBV6-2/TRBV6-3|TRBJ1-5|NA
TGTGCCAGCAGTCGACAGGGGAATCAGCCCCAGCATTTT
CASSRQGNQPQHF
>14|NA|TRBV7-9|TRBJ2-7|NA
TGTGCCAGCAGCTTGAGTGGCGGCCTCTACGAGCAGTACTTC
CASSLSGGLYEQYF
>17|NA|TRBV4-1|TRBJ1-2|NA
TGCGCCAGCAGCCAAGGGGGCGCTGACAGGCGCCTCTATGGCTACACCTTC
CASSQGGADRRLYGYTF
>14|NA|TRBV5-4|TRBJ1-2|NA
TGTGCCAGCAGTTCCGGAGCAGGGAACTATGGCTACACCTTC
CASSSGAGNYGYTF
>17|TRBD2|TRBV7-8|TRBJ2-5|NA
TGTGCCAGCAGCTTTCAAACTAGCGGGGGTGAACAAGAGACCCAGTACTTC
CASSFQTSGGEQETQYF
>18|TRBD2|TRBV10-3|TRBJ2-3|NA
TGTGCCATCAGAGAGGGGATGATAGCGGGGGACAGCACAGATACGCAGTATTTT
CAIREGMIAGDSTDTQYF
>14|TRBD2|TRBV10-3|TRBJ2-7|NA
TGTGCCATCAGTGAACTAGCGGGGACGAACGAGCAGTACTTC
CAISELAGTNEQYF
>14|TRBD1|TRBV5-6|TRBJ2-3|NA
TGTGCCAGCACAGACAGGGCCCGCACAGATACGCAGTATTTT
CASTDRARTDTQYF
>16|TRBD2|TRBV4-1|TRBJ2-7|once
TGCGCCAGCAGCCAAGTTGGGACTAGCGGGCCACGAGGGCAGTACTTC
CASSQVGTSGPRGQYF
>15|TRBD1|TRBV3-1/TRBV3-2|TRBJ2-7|NA
TGTGCCAGCAGCCACTCTGACAGGGGGTTTGGCGAGCAGTACTTC
CASSHSDRGFGEQYF
>14|NA|TRBV5-1|TRBJ1-4|NA
TGCGCCAGCAGCCTCGGGGGGACTAATGAAAAACTGTTTTTT
CASSLGGTNEKLFF
>12|TRBD1|TRBV2|TRBJ1-6|once
TGTGCCAGCAGAGCCACACAGGGGGCCCTCCACTTT
CASRATQGALHF
>17|TRBD2|TRBV4-1|TRBJ2-3|NA
TGCGCCAGCAGCCCGACTTGGAAGCGGGGGACCACAGATACGCAGTATTTT
CASSPTWKRGTTDTQYF
>12|NA|TRBV5-1|TRBJ1-2|NA
TGCGCCAGCAGCTTGACAGACTATGGCTACACCTTC
CASSLTDYGYTF
>13|NA|TRBV5-1|TRBJ1-1|NA
TGCGCCAGCAGCTTGAGCGACGCCGACGTGGCTTTCTTT
CASSLSDADVAFF
>14|NA|TRBV18|TRBJ1-4|NA
TGTGCCAGCTCACCACCGATGGGGGCAGAAAAACTGTTTTTT
CASSPPMGAEKLFF
>13|NA|TRBV6-5|TRBJ1-2|NA
TGTGCCAGCAGTACTACACCAAACTATGGCTACACCTTC
CASSTTPNYGYTF
>13|NA|TRBV30|TRBJ2-3|NA
TGTGCCTGGAGTTCCCCCCTACTGGATACGCAGTATTTT
CAWSSPLLDTQYF
>15|TRBD1|TRBV5-1|TRBJ1-2|NA
TGCGCCAGCAGCTTGGAGGGACAGGGGGCAGGCGGCTACACCTTC
CASSLEGQGAGGYTF
>12|NA|TRBV3-1/TRBV3-2|TRBJ2-1|NA
TGTGCCAGCAGCCTTCGGGGGAATGAGCAGTTCTTC
CASSLRGNEQFF
>13|NA|TRBV11-2|TRBJ2-5|NA
TGTGCCAGCAGCTTAGATCCAGGAGAGACCCAGTACTTC
CASSLDPGETQYF
>9|NA|TRBV21-1|TRBJ2-3|NA
TGTGCCAGCAGCAAGGACAACGCATTT
CASSKDNAF
>16|TRBD2|TRBV9|TRBJ2-1|NA
TGTGCCAGCAGCGTCCGCGGCGGGGGGGCCTGGAATGAGCAGTTCTTC
CASSVRGGGAWNEQFF
>12|NA|TRBV6-5|TRBJ1-2|NA
TGTGCCAGCATCACAGGGAACTATGGCTACACCTTC
CASITGNYGYTF
>14|NA|TRBV6-5|TRBJ1-2|NA
TGTGCCAGCAGTTACAACCCGAGTCTTCATGGCTACACCTTC
CASSYNPSLHGYTF
>15|NA|TRBV10-3|TRBJ2-3|NA
TGTGCCATCAGTTTAGGAGCGGGCAGCACAGATACGCAGTATTTT
CAISLGAGSTDTQYF
>15|NA|TRBV5-5|TRBJ2-7|NA
TGTGCCAGCAGCTTTGTTGGAAGCTTTAGAGGCGAGCAGTACTTC
CASSFVGSFRGEQYF
>14|NA|TRBV2|TRBJ1-2|NA
TGTGCCAGCAGTTATGGACAGTACCTCTATGGCTACACCTTC
CASSYGQYLYGYTF
>17|NA|TRBV7-2|TRBJ1-3|NA
TGTGCCAGCAGCCCGGCGGGGCTGAGTTTATCGGGAAACACCATATATTTT
CASSPAGLSLSGNTIYF
>14|TRBD1|TRBV2|TRBJ1-2|NA
TGTGCCAGTAAGGACAGGGGGTCTAACTATGGCTACACCTTC
CASKDRGSNYGYTF
>16|TRBD2|TRBV5-1|TRBJ2-3|NA
TGCGCCAGCAGCCCGGGGACTAGCGCATCCGTGGATACGCAGTATTTT
CASSPGTSASVDTQYF